The 15 T cell receptor beta chains below come from one sample, sequenced in a study of CD8+CD57+ T cells in acquired aplastic anemia. Profiling that covered TCR beta VDJ and CDR3 relied on genomic DNA as its template. TCRdb ran MiXCR on the reads and lists one entry per CDR3 protein. This table holds 250,000 to 300,000 distinct CDR3 sequences, 45% to 65% found once. The source material was sorted CD4+, CD8+, or CD8+CD57+ T cells (not recorded which) from PBMCs. The source of these receptors is a human donor with severe aplastic anemia or a healthy control (not recorded which).

The CDR3 loop reads CASSPGGVMGQETQHF. The DNA of the CDR3 is TGCGCCAGCAGCCCCGGTGGTGTCATGGGGCAAGAGACCCAGCATTTT. The genes are TRBV5-1 and TRBJ1-5; D might be TRBD1 (5 bases). Per the germline V gene, CDR1 is SGHRS and CDR2 is YFSETQ. Trimming removed 4 bases from V and 11 bases from J, with 25 bases in between. The CDR3 consists of 16 residues.

V usage is TRBV24-1 and J usage is TRBJ2-1, with TRBD2 matching 8 bases. The CDR3 length is 15 residues. Germline assignment: CDR1 KGHDR and CDR2 SFDVKD. V lost 3 bases and J lost 7; bases outside the gene matches: 7. CDR3 DNA: TGTGCCACCAGTGATCCGGGACTAGATAGGAATGAGCAGTTCTTC. This translates into CATSDPGLDRNEQFF.

The V and J genes are TRBV15 and TRBJ2-7, with 7 nucleotides matching TRBD1. Germline CDR1 is LNHNV and CDR2 is YYDKDF (reference sequence). The CDR3 contains 13 residues. After removal of 0 bases from V and 6 bases from J, the junction contained 2 bases not matched to a gene. This CDR3 reads CATSRDRQGEQYF. CDR3 nucleotide sequence: TGTGCCACCAGCAGAGATCGACAGGGCGAGCAGTACTTC. Complete variable domain (other parts from reference TRBV15 and TRBJ2-7): DAMVIQNPRYQVTQFGKPVTLSCSQTLNHNVMYWYQQKSSQAPKLLFHYYDKDFNNEADTPDNFQSRRPNTSFCFLDIRSPGLGDTAMYLCATSRDRQGEQYFGPGTRLTVT.

The CDR3 protein is CASSLLQGYTEAFF. CDR3 in DNA: TGTGCCAGCAGCTTACTGCAGGGATACACTGAAGCTTTCTTT. The chain uses TRBV7-9 and TRBJ1-1; D is perhaps TRBD1 (5 bases). CDR3 length: 14 amino acids. Germline loops: CDR1 SEHNR, CDR2 FQNEAQ (reference sequence). Trimming removed 2 bases at V and 3 bases at J, with 10 bases between.

This clonotype was seen at least ten times. The chain employs TRBV7-9 and TRBJ2-5; tentative D call: TRBD1 (5 bases). There are 11 residues in the CDR3. CDR1 is SEHNR, CDR2 FQNEAQ, per germline (reference sequence). CDR3 sequence: CSGQNQETQYF. CDR3 DNA sequence: TGTTCAGGGCAGAACCAAGAGACCCAGTACTTC. Full variable domain (outside the CDR3, taken from reference TRBV7-9 and TRBJ2-5): DTGVSQNPRHKITKRGQNVTFRCDPISEHNRLYWYRQTLGQGPEFLTYFQNEAQLEKSRLLSDRFSAERPKGSFSTLEIQRTEQGDSAMYLCSGQNQETQYFGPGTRLLVL.

Comments on this clonotype: In this CDR3 the conserved last residue, phenylalanine or tryptophan, is missing, so a read error is likely. This chain joins TRBV27 and TRBJ1-2; D is ambiguous. V dropped 3 bases and J dropped 9 bases, with 23 bases sitting between them. The CDR3 covers 16 residues. Germline CDR1 is MNHEY and CDR2 is SMNVEV (reference sequence). The DNA of the CDR3 is TGTGCCAGCAGTTTTTTGAGCACAAGAGGGCCTATTCGCTACACCCTC. Protein product: CASSFLSTRGPIRYTL.

V is TRBV10-3 and J is TRBJ2-7, with D possibly being TRBD2 (6 bases). Trimming removed 2 bases from V and 4 bases from J, with 21 bases in between. In germline, CDR1 is ENHRY, CDR2 SYGVKD. The CDR3 extends over 17 amino acids. The CDR3 sequence is CAISEPGGEAGWYEQYF. CDR3 DNA: TGTGCCATCAGTGAGCCTGGCGGGGAGGCTGGTTGGTACGAGCAGTACTTC.

The J gene is TRBJ2-5, the V gene TRBV14; no clear D gene. The V and J ends lost 3 bases and 5 bases respectively, with 7 bases between them. There are 12 residues in the CDR3. Germline V gene data show CDR1 as SGHDN and CDR2 as FVKESK. In DNA form, the CDR3 reads TGTGCCAGCAGCCACGCCCGGGAGACCCAGTACTTC. It translates to CASSHARETQYF.

The sample holds a few counts of this clonotype. V usage is TRBV19 and J usage is TRBJ1-2, with D maybe TRBD1 (5 bases). Germline V gene data show CDR1 as LNHDA and CDR2 as SQIVND (reference sequence). V lost 9 bases and J lost 4, with 30 bases in between. CDR3 length: 18 residues. The CDR3: CASGGAGQWKASGYGYTF. CDR3 DNA: TGTGCCAGCGGCGGTGCGGGGCAGTGGAAAGCCTCTGGCTATGGCTACACCTTC.

The DNA of the CDR3 is TGTGCCAGCAGGAAAGCAGACCGAGTCTATGGCTACACCTTC. Amino acids: CASRKADRVYGYTF. The V and J genes are TRBV12-3 or TRBV12-4 and TRBJ1-2; D gene uncertain. The CDR3 is made up of 14 amino acids. V was pared by 6 bases and J by 4 bases, with 15 bases between.

The chain joins TRBV19 to TRBJ2-1; 11 bases line up with TRBD2. The CDR3 sequence is 15 residues long. Looked up from germline, CDR1 is LNHDA and CDR2 is SQIVND (reference sequence). V was pared by 7 bases and J by 7 bases, with 9 bases of the junction left unmatched. CDR3 protein: CASTTLAGVENEQFF. The CDR3 bases are TGTGCCAGTACCACACTAGCGGGAGTGGAAAATGAGCAGTTCTTC.

This clonotype was detected a few times. V gene TRBV2 combines with J gene TRBJ1-6; weak D call: TRBD1 (6 bases). V gave up 3 bases and J gave up 9 bases, with 6 bases separating them. CDR3 length: 12 residues. Germline V CDR1 and CDR2: SNHLY, FYNNEI. The CDR3 loop is CASSDRGSPLHF. For the CDR3, the DNA is TGTGCCAGCAGTGACAGGGGTTCACCCCTCCACTTT. Full variable domain (outside the CDR3, taken from reference TRBV2 and TRBJ1-6): EPEVTQTPSHQVTQMGQEVILRCVPISNHLYFYWYRQILGQKVEFLVSFYNNEISEKSEIFDDQFSVERPDGSNFTLKIRSTKLEDSAMYFCASSDRGSPLHFGNGTRLTVT.

In its sample, this clonotype was seen many times. The chain joins TRBV6-1 to TRBJ2-3, with a possible D match to TRBD1 (6 bases). This CDR3 is 13 amino acids long. The germline V gene has CDR1 MNHNS and CDR2 SASEGT. The V gene lost 3 bases and the J gene lost 6 bases, with 10 bases spanning the gap. The CDR3 nucleotides are TGTGCCAGCAGTGAGTACAGGGCGGATACGCAGTATTTT. Translation gives CASSEYRADTQYF.

Only one count was recorded for this clonotype. CDR3 in amino acids: CASSQQGANSYEQYF. The CDR3 DNA sequence: TGTGCCAGCAGCCAACAGGGGGCGAACTCCTACGAGCAGTACTTC. V is TRBV14 and J is TRBJ2-7; 8 bases match TRBD1. The CDR3 has 15 residues. J was trimmed by 0 bases and V by 2 bases; bases with no gene match: 3. The germline V gene encodes CDR1 SGHDN and CDR2 FVKESK.

This chain joins TRBV9 and TRBJ1-1; D unresolved. The germline V and J ends were trimmed by 4 bases and 8 bases, with 15 bases remaining between them. The CDR3 loop spans 13 amino acids. Germline-derived CDR1 and CDR2 are SGDLS and YYNGEE. The CDR3 DNA sequence: TGTGCCAGCAGCTCTCACAGTGGTACCGAAGCTTTCTTT. Translation gives CASSSHSGTEAFF. Drawing the rest from reference TRBV9 and TRBJ1-1, the complete variable domain is DSGVTQTPKHLITATGQRVTLRCSPRSGDLSVYWYQQSLDQGLQFLIQYYNGEERAKGNILERFSAQQFPDLHSELNLSSLELGDSALYFCASSSHSGTEAFFGQGTRLTVV.